Listed below are T cell receptor beta chains from one sample, sequenced in a study of post-analysis software for immune sequencing data. A single record per CDR3 protein comes from TCRdb applying MiXCR to the PCR reads. The profile shows 800,000 to 950,000 distinct CDR3 sequences, around 53% of them singletons. The specimen sequenced was blood. All receptors come from a girl aged 10 to 17 with multiple sclerosis. CDR3s include the opening cysteine and the closing phenylalanine or tryptophan. Fields, in order: V gene, clone size, J gene, D gene, CDR3 protein, CDR3 DNA. A D gene is named only where the DNA matches it firmly. A row's size may be missing; if present it is once, few, many or a size class.

TRBV5-1	few	TRBJ2-5	.	CASSLEVVQETQYF	TGCGCCAGCAGCTTGGAGGTAGTCCAAGAGACCCAGTACTTC
TRBV29-1	few	TRBJ2-1	.	CSVTAGTQPYEQFF	TGCAGCGTAACCGCCGGGACCCAACCCTATGAGCAGTTCTTT
TRBV10-3	.	TRBJ2-7	TRBD1	CAIRSRTGVTDEQYF	TGTGCCATCAGATCAAGGACAGGGGTCACGGACGAGCAGTACTTC
TRBV7-9	.	TRBJ2-6	TRBD1	CASSLVGGAGANVLTF	TGTGCCAGCAGCTTAGTAGGGGGCGCTGGGGCCAACGTCCTGACTTTC
TRBV20-1	few	TRBJ2-7	.	CSARPWVRTDEQYF	TGCAGTGCTAGGCCTTGGGTTCGGACCGACGAGCAGTACTTC
TRBV20-1	.	TRBJ2-7	.	CSAHRPSYEQYF	TGCAGTGCTCATCGCCCCTCCTACGAGCAGTACTTC
TRBV6-5	.	TRBJ2-1	TRBD2	CASRKGSGRIDEQFF	TGTGCCAGCAGGAAGGGTAGCGGGAGGATAGATGAGCAGTTCTTC
TRBV29-1	.	TRBJ2-6	.	CSVQGWGSSGANVLTF	TGCAGCGTCCAGGGTTGGGGCAGCTCTGGGGCCAACGTCCTGACTTTC
TRBV29-1	.	TRBJ2-1	.	CSVGAVSGYNEQFF	TGCAGCGTTGGTGCTGTCTCCGGGTACAATGAGCAGTTCTTC
TRBV14	.	TRBJ2-7	.	CASSHSRLVRPHEQYF	TGTGCCAGCAGCCACTCGAGACTAGTCCGGCCCCACGAGCAGTACTTC